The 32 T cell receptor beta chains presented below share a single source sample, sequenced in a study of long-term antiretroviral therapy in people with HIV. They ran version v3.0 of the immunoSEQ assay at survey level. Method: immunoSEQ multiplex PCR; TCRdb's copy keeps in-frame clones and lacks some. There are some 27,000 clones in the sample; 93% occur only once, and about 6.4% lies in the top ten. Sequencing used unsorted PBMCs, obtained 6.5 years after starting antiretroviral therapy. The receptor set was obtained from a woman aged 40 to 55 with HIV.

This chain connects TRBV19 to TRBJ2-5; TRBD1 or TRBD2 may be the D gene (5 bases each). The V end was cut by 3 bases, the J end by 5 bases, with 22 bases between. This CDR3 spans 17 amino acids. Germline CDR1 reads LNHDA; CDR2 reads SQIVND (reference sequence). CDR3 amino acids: CASSIYSKTATGETQYF. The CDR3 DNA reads TGTGCCAGTAGTATTTATTCGAAGACAGCAACGGGGGAGACCCAGTACTTC.

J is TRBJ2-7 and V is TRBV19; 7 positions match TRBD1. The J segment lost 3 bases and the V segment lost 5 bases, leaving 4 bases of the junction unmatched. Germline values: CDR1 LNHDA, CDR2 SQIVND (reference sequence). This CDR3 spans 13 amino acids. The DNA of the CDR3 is TGTGCCAGTAGTTCTGGACAGGACTACGAGCAGTACTTC. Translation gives CASSSGQDYEQYF.

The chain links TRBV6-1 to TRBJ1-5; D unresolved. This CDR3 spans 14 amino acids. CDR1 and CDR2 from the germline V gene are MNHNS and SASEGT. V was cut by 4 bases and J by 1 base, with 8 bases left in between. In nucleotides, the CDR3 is TGTGCCAGCAGTGTGGAGGCAAGCAATCAGCCCCAGCATTTT. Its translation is CASSVEASNQPQHF.

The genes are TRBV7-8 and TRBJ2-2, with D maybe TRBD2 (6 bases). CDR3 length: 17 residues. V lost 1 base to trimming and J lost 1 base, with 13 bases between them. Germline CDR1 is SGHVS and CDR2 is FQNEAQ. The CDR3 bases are TGTGCCAGCAGCTTAGGACCCGGGAGCGGGAACACCGGGGAGCTGTTTTTT. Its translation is CASSLGPGSGNTGELFF.

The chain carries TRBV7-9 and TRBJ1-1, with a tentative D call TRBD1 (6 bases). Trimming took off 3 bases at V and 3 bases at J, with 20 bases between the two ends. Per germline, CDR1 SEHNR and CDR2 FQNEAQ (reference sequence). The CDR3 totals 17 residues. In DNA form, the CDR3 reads TGTGCCAGCAGCTTTAGTTTAGACAGGAGTTTTTACACTGAAGCTTTCTTT. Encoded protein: CASSFSLDRSFYTEAFF.

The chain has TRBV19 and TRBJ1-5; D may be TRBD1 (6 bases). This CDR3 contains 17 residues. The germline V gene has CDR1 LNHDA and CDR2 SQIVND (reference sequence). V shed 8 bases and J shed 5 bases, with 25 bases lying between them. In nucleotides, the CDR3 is TGTGCCAGTCACCGGGGGGGGGCCGACGCCGCACATCAGCCCCAGCATTTT. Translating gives CASHRGGADAAHQPQHF.

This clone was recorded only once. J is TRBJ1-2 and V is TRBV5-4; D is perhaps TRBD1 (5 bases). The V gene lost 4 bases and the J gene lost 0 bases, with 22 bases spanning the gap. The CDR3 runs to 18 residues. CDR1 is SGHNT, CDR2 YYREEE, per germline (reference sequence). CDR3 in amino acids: CASSQLLRRKGANYGYTF. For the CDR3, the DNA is TGTGCCAGCAGCCAACTTTTACGTCGGAAAGGGGCTAACTATGGCTACACCTTC. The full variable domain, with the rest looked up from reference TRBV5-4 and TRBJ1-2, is ETGVTQSPTHLIKTRGQQVTLRCSSQSGHNTVSWYQQALGQGPQFIFQYYREEENGRGNFPPRFSGLQFPNYSSELNVNALELDDSALYLCASSQLLRRKGANYGYTFGSGTRLTVV.

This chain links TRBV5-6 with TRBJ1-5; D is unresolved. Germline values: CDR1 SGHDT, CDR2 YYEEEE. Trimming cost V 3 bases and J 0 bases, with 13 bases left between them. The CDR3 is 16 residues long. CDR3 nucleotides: TGTGCCAGCAGCTCTTCCCCCGGGTATAGCAATCAGCCCCAGCATTTT. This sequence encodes CASSSSPGYSNQPQHF. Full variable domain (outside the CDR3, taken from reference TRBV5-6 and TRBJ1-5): DAGVTQSPTHLIKTRGQQVTLRCSPKSGHDTVSWYQQALGQGPQFIFQYYEEEERQRGNFPDRFSGHQFPNYSSELNVNALLLGDSALYLCASSSSPGYSNQPQHFGDGTRLSIL.

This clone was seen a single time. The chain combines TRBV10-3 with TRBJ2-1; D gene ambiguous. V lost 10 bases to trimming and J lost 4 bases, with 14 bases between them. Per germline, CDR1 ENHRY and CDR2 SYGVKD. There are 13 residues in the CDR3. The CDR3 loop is CATVDLLYNEQFF. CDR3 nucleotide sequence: TGTGCCACCGTGGACCTCCTATACAATGAGCAGTTCTTC.

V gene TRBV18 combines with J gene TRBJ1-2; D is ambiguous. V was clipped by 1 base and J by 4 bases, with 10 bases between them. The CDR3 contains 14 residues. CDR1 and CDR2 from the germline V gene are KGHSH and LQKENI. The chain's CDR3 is CASSPREETYGYTF. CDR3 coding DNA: TGTGCCAGCTCACCACGGGAGGAAACCTATGGCTACACCTTC.

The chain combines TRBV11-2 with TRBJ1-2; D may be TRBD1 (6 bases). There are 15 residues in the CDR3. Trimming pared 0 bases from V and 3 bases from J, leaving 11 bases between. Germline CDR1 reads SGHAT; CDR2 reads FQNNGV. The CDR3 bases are TGTGCCAGCAGCTTAGATAGAGGGGGGGACTATGGCTACACCTTC. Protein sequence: CASSLDRGGDYGYTF. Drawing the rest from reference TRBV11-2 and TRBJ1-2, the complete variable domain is EAGVAQSPRYKIIEKRQSVAFWCNPISGHATLYWYQQILGQGPKLLIQFQNNGVVDDSQLPKDRFSAERLKGVDSTLKIQPAKLEDSAVYLCASSLDRGGDYGYTFGSGTRLTVV.

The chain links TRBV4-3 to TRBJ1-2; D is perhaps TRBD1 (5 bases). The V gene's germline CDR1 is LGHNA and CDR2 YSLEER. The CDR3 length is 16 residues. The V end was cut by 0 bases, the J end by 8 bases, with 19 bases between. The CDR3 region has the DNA TGCGCCAGCAGCCAAGATGCGGACGGTTTTAGGGGCGGCTACACCTTC. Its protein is CASSQDADGFRGGYTF.

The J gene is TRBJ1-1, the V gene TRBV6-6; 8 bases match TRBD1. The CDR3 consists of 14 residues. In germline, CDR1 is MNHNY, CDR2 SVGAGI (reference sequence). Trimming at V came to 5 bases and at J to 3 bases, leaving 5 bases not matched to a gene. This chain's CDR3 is CASSRQGLDTEAFF. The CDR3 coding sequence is TGTGCCAGCAGTCGACAGGGGCTGGACACTGAAGCTTTCTTT.

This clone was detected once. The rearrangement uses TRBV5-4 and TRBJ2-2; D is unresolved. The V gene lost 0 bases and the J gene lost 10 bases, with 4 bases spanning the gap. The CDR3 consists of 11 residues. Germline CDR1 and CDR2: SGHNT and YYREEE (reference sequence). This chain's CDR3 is CASSLGQELFF. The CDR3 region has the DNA TGTGCCAGCAGCTTGGGTCAGGAGCTGTTTTTT.

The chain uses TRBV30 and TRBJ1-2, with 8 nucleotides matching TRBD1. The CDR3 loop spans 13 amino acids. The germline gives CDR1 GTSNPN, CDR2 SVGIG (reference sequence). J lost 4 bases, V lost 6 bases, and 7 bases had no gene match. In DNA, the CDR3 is TGTGCCTGCCGACAGGGGATAAGCTATGGCTACACCTTC. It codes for CACRQGISYGYTF.

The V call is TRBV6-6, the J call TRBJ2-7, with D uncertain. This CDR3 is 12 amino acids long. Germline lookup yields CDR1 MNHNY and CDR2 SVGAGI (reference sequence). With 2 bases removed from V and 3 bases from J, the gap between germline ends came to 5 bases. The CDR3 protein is CASSYRDYEQYF. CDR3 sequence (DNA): TGTGCCAGCAGTTACAGGGACTACGAGCAGTACTTC.

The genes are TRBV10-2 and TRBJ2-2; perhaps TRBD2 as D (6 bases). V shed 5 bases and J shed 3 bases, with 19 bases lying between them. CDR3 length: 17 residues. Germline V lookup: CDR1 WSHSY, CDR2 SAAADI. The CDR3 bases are TGCGCCAGCAGTAGTTATTCCCGGGGGTTCTACACCGGGGAGCTGTTTTTT. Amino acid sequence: CASSSYSRGFYTGELFF.

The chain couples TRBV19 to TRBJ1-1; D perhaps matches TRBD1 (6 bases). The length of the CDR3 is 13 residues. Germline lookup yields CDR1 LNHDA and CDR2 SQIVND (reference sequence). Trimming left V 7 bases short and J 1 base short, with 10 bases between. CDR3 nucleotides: TGTGCCAGTACCCTACAGGGGAACACTGAAGCTTTCTTT. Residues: CASTLQGNTEAFF.

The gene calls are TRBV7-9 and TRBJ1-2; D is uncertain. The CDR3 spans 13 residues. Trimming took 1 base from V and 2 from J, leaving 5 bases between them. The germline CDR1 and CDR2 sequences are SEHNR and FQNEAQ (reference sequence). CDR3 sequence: CASSLDNNYGYTF. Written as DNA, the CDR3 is TGTGCCAGCAGCTTAGATAACAACTATGGCTACACCTTC.

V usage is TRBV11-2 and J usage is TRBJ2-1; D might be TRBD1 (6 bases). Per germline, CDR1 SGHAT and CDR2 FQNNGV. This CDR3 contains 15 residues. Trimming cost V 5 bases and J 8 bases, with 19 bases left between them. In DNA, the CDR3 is TGTGCCAGCAGCCCAGGTGGGACACCCACGGATGAGCAGTTCTTC. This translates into CASSPGGTPTDEQFF.

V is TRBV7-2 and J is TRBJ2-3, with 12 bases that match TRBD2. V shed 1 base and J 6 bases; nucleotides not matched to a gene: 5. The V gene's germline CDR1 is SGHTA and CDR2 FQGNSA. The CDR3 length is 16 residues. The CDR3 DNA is TGTGCCAGCAGCTTAGAGGCTAGCGGGGGGGTGGATACGCAGTATTTT. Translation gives CASSLEASGGVDTQYF.

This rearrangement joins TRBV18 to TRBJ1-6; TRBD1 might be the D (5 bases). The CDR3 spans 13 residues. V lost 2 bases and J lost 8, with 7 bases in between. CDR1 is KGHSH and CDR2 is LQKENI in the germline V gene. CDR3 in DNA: TGTGCCAGCTCACCAGGGACGGATTCACCCCTCCACTTT. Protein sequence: CASSPGTDSPLHF.

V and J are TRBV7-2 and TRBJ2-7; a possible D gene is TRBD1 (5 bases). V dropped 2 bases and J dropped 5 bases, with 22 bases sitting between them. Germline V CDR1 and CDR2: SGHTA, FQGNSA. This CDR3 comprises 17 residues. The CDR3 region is CASSLKVGHLLQDEQYF. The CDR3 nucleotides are TGTGCCAGCAGCTTAAAAGTAGGACACCTCCTTCAGGACGAGCAGTACTTC.

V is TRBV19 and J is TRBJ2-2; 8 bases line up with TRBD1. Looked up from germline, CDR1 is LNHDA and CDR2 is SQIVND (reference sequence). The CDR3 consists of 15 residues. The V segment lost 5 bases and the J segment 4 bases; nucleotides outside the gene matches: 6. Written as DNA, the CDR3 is TGTGCCAGTAGTTGGATGACAGGGGTCACCGGGGAGCTGTTTTTT. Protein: CASSWMTGVTGELFF.

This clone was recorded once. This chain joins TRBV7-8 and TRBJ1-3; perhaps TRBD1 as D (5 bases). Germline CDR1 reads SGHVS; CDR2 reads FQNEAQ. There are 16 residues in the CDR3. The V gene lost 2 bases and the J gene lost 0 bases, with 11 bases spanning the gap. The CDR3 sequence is CASSLQGNPSGNTIYF. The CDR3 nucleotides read TGTGCCAGCAGCTTACAGGGCAATCCCTCTGGAAACACCATATATTTT.

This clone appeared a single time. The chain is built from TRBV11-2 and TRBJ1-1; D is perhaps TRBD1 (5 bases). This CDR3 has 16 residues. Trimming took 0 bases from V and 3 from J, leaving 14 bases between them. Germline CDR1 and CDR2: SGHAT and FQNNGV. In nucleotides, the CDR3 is TGTGCCAGCAGCTTAGATAAGCGGCAGGGCTACACTGAAGCTTTCTTT. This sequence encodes CASSLDKRQGYTEAFF. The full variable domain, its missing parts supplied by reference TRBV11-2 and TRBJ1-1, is EAGVAQSPRYKIIEKRQSVAFWCNPISGHATLYWYQQILGQGPKLLIQFQNNGVVDDSQLPKDRFSAERLKGVDSTLKIQPAKLEDSAVYLCASSLDKRQGYTEAFFGQGTRLTVV.

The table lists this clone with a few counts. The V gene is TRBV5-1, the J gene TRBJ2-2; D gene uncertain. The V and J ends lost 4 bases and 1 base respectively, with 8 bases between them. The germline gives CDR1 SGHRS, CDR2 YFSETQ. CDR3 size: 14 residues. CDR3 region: CASSTTMNTGELFF. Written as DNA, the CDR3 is TGCGCCAGCAGCACCACAATGAACACCGGGGAGCTGTTTTTT.

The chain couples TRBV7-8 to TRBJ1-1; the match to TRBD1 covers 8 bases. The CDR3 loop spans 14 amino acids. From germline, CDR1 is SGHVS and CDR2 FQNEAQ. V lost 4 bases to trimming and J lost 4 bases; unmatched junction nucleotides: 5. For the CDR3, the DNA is TGTGCCAGCAGCTACACAGGGGGTTCCACTGAAGCTTTCTTT. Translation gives CASSYTGGSTEAFF.

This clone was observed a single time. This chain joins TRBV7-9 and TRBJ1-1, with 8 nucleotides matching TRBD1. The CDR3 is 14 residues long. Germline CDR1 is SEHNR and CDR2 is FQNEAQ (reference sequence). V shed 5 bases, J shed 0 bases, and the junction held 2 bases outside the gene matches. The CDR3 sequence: CASSGQGLNTEAFF. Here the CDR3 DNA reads TGTGCCAGCAGCGGACAGGGTTTGAACACTGAAGCTTTCTTT.

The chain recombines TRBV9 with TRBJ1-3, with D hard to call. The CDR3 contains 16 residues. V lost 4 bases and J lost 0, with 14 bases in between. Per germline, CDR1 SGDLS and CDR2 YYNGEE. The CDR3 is CASSPISESSGNTIYF. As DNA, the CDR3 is TGTGCCAGCAGCCCCATTTCCGAGAGCTCTGGAAACACCATATATTTT.

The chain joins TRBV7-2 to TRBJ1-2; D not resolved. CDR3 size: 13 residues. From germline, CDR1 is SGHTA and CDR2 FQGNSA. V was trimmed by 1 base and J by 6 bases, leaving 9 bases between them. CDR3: CASSLGGSDGYTF. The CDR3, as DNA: TGTGCCAGCAGCTTAGGGGGTAGCGATGGCTACACCTTC.

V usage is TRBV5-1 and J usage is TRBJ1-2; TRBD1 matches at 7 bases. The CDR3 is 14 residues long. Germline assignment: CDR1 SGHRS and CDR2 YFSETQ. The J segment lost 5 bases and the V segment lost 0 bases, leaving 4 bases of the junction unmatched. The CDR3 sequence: CASSLGQGDYGYTF. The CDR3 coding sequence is TGCGCCAGCAGCTTGGGACAGGGCGATTATGGCTACACCTTC. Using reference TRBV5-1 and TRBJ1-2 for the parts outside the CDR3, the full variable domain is KAGVTQTPRYLIKTRGQQVTLSCSPISGHRSVSWYQQTPGQGLQFLFEYFSETQRNKGNFPGRFSGRQFSNSRSEMNVSTLELGDSALYLCASSLGQGDYGYTFGSGTRLTVV.